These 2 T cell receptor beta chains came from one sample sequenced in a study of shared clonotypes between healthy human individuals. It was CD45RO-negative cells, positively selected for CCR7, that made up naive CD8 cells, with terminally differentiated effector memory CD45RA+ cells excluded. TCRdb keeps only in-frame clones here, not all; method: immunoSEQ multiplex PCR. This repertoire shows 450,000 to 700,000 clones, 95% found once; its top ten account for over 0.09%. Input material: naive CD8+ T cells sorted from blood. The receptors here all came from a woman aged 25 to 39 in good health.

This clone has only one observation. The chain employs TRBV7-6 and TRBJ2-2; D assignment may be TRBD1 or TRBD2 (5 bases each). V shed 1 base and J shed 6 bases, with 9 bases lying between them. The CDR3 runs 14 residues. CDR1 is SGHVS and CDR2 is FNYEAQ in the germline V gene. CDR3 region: CASSLGSGPGELFF. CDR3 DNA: TGTGCCAGCAGCTTAGGTTCGGGGCCCGGGGAGCTGTTTTTT.

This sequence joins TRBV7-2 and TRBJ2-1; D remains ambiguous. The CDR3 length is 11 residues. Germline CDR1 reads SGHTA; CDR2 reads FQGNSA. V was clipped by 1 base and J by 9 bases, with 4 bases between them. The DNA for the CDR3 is TGTGCCAGCAGCTTAGGCATTGAGCAGTTCTTC. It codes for CASSLGIEQFF.